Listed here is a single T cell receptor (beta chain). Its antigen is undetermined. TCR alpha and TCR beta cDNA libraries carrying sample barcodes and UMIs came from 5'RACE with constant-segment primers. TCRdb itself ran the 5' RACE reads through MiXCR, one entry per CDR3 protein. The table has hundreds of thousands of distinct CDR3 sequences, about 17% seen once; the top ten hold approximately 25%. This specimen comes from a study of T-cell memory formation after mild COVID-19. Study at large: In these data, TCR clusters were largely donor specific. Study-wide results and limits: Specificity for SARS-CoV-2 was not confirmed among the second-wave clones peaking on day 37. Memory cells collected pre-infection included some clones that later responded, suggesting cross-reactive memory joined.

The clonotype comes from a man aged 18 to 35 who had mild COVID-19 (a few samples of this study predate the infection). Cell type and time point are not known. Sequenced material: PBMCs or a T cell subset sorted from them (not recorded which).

DNA of the CDR3: TGTGCCAGCAGCGGATACAGGGGAAGCTACACCTTC. Residues: CASSGYRGSYTF. This sequence joins TRBV9 and TRBJ1-2; TRBD1 agrees at 7 bases. Germline assignment: CDR1 SGDLS and CDR2 YYNGEE. The CDR3 has 12 amino acids. Losses at the gene ends were 3 bases for V and 9 bases for J; bases not matched to a gene: 5. The entire variable domain, with the rest obtained from reference TRBV9 and TRBJ1-2, is as follows: DSGVTQTPKHLITATGQRVTLRCSPRSGDLSVYWYQQSLDQGLQFLIQYYNGEERAKGNILERFSAQQFPDLHSELNLSSLELGDSALYFCASSGYRGSYTFGSGTRLTVV.